This T cell receptor (beta chain) was sequenced during a study of T cell changes during pregnancy in multiple sclerosis. Germline V gene data show CDR1 as SGHTA and CDR2 as FQGNSA. The CDR3 is 15 residues long. Trimming removed 3 bases at V and 2 bases at J, with 13 bases between. The method was immunoSEQ multiplex PCR; TCRdb's version includes in-frame clones alone and lacks a portion of them. Seen here are 46,000 or so clones, about 93% observed once, and the top ten hold 3.9%. The J gene is TRBJ1-2, the V gene TRBV7-2; D not resolved. The starting material was CD8+ T cells from peripheral blood mononuclear cells, obtained after pregnancy. The clonotype comes from a female donor with multiple sclerosis, enrolled in a pregnancy study. The CDR3 protein is CASSFTTNPNYGYTF. CDR3 in DNA: TGTGCCAGCAGCTTCACTACTAACCCGAACTATGGCTACACCTTC.